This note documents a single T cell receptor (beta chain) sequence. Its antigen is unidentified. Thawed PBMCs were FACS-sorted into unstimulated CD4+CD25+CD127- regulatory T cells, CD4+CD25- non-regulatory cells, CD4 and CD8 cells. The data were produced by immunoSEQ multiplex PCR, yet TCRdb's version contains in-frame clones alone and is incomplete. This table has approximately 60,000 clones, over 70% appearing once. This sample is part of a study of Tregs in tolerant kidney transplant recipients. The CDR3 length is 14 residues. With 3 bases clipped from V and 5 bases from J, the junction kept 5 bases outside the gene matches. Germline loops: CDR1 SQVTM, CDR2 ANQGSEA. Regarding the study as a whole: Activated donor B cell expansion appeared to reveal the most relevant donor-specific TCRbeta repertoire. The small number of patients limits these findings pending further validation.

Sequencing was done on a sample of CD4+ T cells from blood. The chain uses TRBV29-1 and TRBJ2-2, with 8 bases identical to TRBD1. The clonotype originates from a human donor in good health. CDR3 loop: CSVDVTGVTGELFF. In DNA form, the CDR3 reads TGCAGCGTTGACGTGACAGGGGTTACCGGGGAGCTGTTTTTT.